The rows below give T cell receptor beta chains drawn from one sample of a study of Ad26.COV2.S vaccination and SARS-CoV-2 variants. Sequenced by immunoSEQ multiplex PCR; TCRdb stores in-frame clones only, minus some. This repertoire shows 300,000 to 350,000 clones, 65% to 90% found once; its top ten account for about 10%. The sequenced sample was peripheral blood, obtained in a trial of Ad26.COV2.S vaccine versus placebo. The source of these receptors is a person between 18 and 65 years old who received the Ad26.COV2.S COVID-19 vaccine or a placebo. Each CDR3 is given with its conserved first and last residue. The D gene is left open where the match is weak. Not all rows give a size; the values are once, few, many and, for expanded clones, a class.

abundance	d_gene	j_gene	v_gene	CDR3nt	CDR3aa
-	-	TRBJ1-1	TRBV6-4	TGTGCCAGCAGGACGATGGAGGGGGACACTGAAGCTTTCTTT	CASRTMEGDTEAFF
-	-	TRBJ2-7	TRBV7-9	TGTGCCAGCAGCTTAGTAGATCCCTACGAGCAGTACTTC	CASSLVDPYEQYF
-	-	TRBJ1-1	TRBV28	TGTGCCTCCGGGAACACTGAAGCTTTCTTT	CASGNTEAFF
-	TRBD2	TRBJ2-7	TRBV11-1	TGTGCCAGCAGCTTAACTAGCGGGAGTTACGAGCAGTACTTC	CASSLTSGSYEQYF
-	-	TRBJ2-1	TRBV28	TGTGCCAGCAGCCAATGGGGGGTAGAGCAGTTCTTC	CASSQWGVEQFF
-	-	TRBJ2-7	TRBV7-2	TGTGCCAGCAGCTTACGCGGGACAGCAGCTTACGAGCAGTACTTC	CASSLRGTAAYEQYF
-	TRBD2	TRBJ2-3	TRBV4-2	TGTGCCAGCAGCCAAGGCGTTGCGGGGGGGGGAGATACGCAGTATTTT	CASSQGVAGGGDTQYF
once	TRBD2	TRBJ2-1	TRBV5-1	TGCGCCAGCAGCATAGGTAGCGGGGGGGCCGTGCAGGAGCAGTTCTTC	CASSIGSGGAVQEQFF
few	TRBD2	TRBJ2-7	TRBV4-1	TGCGCCAGCAGCCAAGACACCCTGTCGACTAGCGGGGGAGCTTACGAGCAGTACTTC	CASSQDTLSTSGGAYEQYF
-	TRBD2	TRBJ2-3	TRBV11-3	TGTGCCAGCAGCCGCAGCGGGGGGGCCAAGGATACGCAGTATTTT	CASSRSGGAKDTQYF
-	-	TRBJ1-1	TRBV11-2	TGTGCCAGCAGTGGCTGGGTAAACACTGAAGCTTTCTTT	CASSGWVNTEAFF
-	-	TRBJ1-5	TRBV6-2/TRBV6-3	TGTGCCAGCAGTTCAGGGGCGGGCAATCAGCCCCAGCATTTT	CASSSGAGNQPQHF
-	-	TRBJ2-1	TRBV2	TGTGCCAGCAGTGAAACGAGCCCCAGGGTCTACAATGAGCAGTTCTTC	CASSETSPRVYNEQFF
-	-	TRBJ1-3	TRBV3-1/TRBV3-2	TGTGCCAGCAGCCAAGAGGCCCTCCGCTCTGGAAACACCATATATTTT	CASSQEALRSGNTIYF
-	TRBD1	TRBJ1-1	TRBV3-1/TRBV3-2	TGTGCCAGCAGCTTCCGACAGGGACCCACTGAAGCTTTCTTT	CASSFRQGPTEAFF
-	-	TRBJ2-3	TRBV4-2	TGTGCCAGCAGCCAAGCAGAAGGAGGGTTCCCAGATACGCAGTATTTT	CASSQAEGGFPDTQYF
once	-	TRBJ2-2	TRBV11-1	TGTGCCAGCAGCTTAGCCTACACCGGGGAGCTGTTTTTT	CASSLAYTGELFF
-	TRBD2	TRBJ2-1	TRBV7-3	TGTGCCAGCAGCTCCTATAGCGGGCTAGGGAATGAGCAGTTCTTC	CASSSYSGLGNEQFF
-	-	TRBJ1-1	TRBV6-2/TRBV6-3	TGTGCCAGCAGCCATGCTCCAGATCAGAACACTGAAGCTTTCTTT	CASSHAPDQNTEAFF
-	-	TRBJ2-5	TRBV9	TGTGCCAGCAGCGTAGGTAACAGGGAGTACCAAGAGACCCAGTACTTC	CASSVGNREYQETQYF
-	-	TRBJ1-1	TRBV5-1	TGCGCCAGCAGCTTGGCGTCGGTGGGCGAAAGATCTGAAGCTTTCTTT	CASSLASVGERSEAFF
-	-	TRBJ1-4	TRBV5-1	TGCGCCAGCAGCTCGGAAGGGCTAGAGAATGAAAAACTGTTTTTT	CASSSEGLENEKLFF
once	-	TRBJ1-6	TRBV6-5	TGTGCCAGCATACGGGGAGACTATAATTCACCCCTCCACTTT	CASIRGDYNSPLHF
-	-	TRBJ1-5	TRBV12-2	TGTGCAAGCCCCCCCGGAAGGGGCGCGGGTCTCATTAGGGTCTATAGCAATCAGCCCCAGCATTTT	CASPPGRGAGLIRVYSNQPQHF
-	-	TRBJ1-2	TRBV5-8	TGTGCCAGCAGCCATGCAGGACAGATTTACGGCTACACCTTC	CASSHAGQIYGYTF
-	TRBD2	TRBJ2-3	TRBV29-1	TGCAGCGTTGAACTAGCGGGGGGCACAGATACGCAGTATTTT	CSVELAGGTDTQYF
-	-	TRBJ1-5	TRBV12-3/TRBV12-4	TGTGCCAGCAGCCGGGTCCGGCAGCCCCAGCATTTT	CASSRVRQPQHF
-	TRBD2	TRBJ2-1	TRBV24-1	TGTGCCACCAGTGACCCGAGCGGGAGCAAATACAATGAGCAGTTCTTC	CATSDPSGSKYNEQFF
-	-	TRBJ2-7	TRBV7-3	TGTGCCAGCAGCCCGGGGGGAGGACAGAACTACGAGCAGTACTTC	CASSPGGGQNYEQYF
-	-	TRBJ1-2	TRBV3-1/TRBV3-2	TGTGCCAGCAGCCGCGACAGTGACGGCAACTATGGCTACACCTTC	CASSRDSDGNYGYTF
many	TRBD1	TRBJ2-1	TRBV24-1	TGTGCCACCAGTGAGGACAGGGCGATAAGCTCCTACAATGAGCAGTTCTTC	CATSEDRAISSYNEQFF
-	TRBD1	TRBJ2-6	TRBV19	TGTGCCAGTTCGGCTCAGGGGGCATTCGTATCTGGGGCCAACGTCCTGACTTTC	CASSAQGAFVSGANVLTF
-	-	TRBJ1-1	TRBV4-1	TGCGCCAGCAGCCCGTCACCGGGCGAGGCGAACACTGAAGCTTTCTTT	CASSPSPGEANTEAFF
few	-	TRBJ2-5	TRBV18	TGTGCCAGCTCACCCCCCGGGGGACACAACCAAGAGACCCAGTACTTC	CASSPPGGHNQETQYF
-	TRBD1	TRBJ1-3	TRBV29-1	TGCAGCGTTGTTTGGACAGGGAACGCCGGAAACACCATATATTTT	CSVVWTGNAGNTIYF
-	-	TRBJ1-1	TRBV27	TGTGCCAGCGGCTACTGGGGAAACACTGAAGCTTTCTTT	CASGYWGNTEAFF
-	TRBD1	TRBJ2-7	TRBV19	TGTGCCAGCTCAGCCCCCGGGACAGTGACCTACGAGCAGTACTTC	CASSAPGTVTYEQYF
-	-	TRBJ1-3	TRBV19	TGTGCCAGTACCCTCTCTGGAAACACCATATATTTT	CASTLSGNTIYF
-	-	TRBJ1-5	TRBV12-3/TRBV12-4	TGTGCCAGCAGCAAAAACAGGGACCAGCCCCAGCATTTT	CASSKNRDQPQHF
-	TRBD2	TRBJ2-3	TRBV7-2	TGTGCCAGCAGCCTTCGACTAGCGGGGGGCACAGATACGCAGTATTTT	CASSLRLAGGTDTQYF
-	-	TRBJ1-6	TRBV5-1	TGCGCCAGCAGCTTCGACGGACCCCTCCACTTT	CASSFDGPLHF
-	-	TRBJ1-1	TRBV6-1	TGTGCCAGCAGTGAGGGGGGTACTGAAGCTTTCTTT	CASSEGGTEAFF
once	-	TRBJ1-2	TRBV7-9	TGTGCCAGCAGCTTATCTGACTATGGCTACACCTTC	CASSLSDYGYTF
-	-	TRBJ2-5	TRBV6-5	TGTGCCAGCAGTTACTCGATGTGGGCCTTGGAGACCCAGTACTTC	CASSYSMWALETQYF
-	-	TRBJ2-1	TRBV5-6	TGTGCCAGCAGCGGAATCTTAGCCTCCTACAATGAGCAGTTCTTC	CASSGILASYNEQFF
-	-	TRBJ2-3	TRBV7-2	TGTGCCAGCAGCTGGGGACGACTGGCAGATACGCAGTATTTT	CASSWGRLADTQYF
-	-	TRBJ2-7	TRBV6-5	TGTGCCAGCAGTTACTCAGCTTCGCAGACCTCCTACGAGCAGTACTTC	CASSYSASQTSYEQYF
-	TRBD2	TRBJ2-3	TRBV5-1	TGCGCCAGCAGCCTCCCCGGACTAGCGGGAACCGGCACAGATACGCAGTATTTT	CASSLPGLAGTGTDTQYF
once	-	TRBJ2-7	TRBV18	TGTGCCAGCTCACCACCCGCCGGTACCTACGAGCAGTACTTC	CASSPPAGTYEQYF
few	TRBD2	TRBJ2-7	TRBV6-5	TGTGCCACGACGCGGGGAGCGGGGGTTTACGAGCAGTACTTC	CATTRGAGVYEQYF
-	-	TRBJ1-2	TRBV28	TGTGCCAGCGCAAGGGGCGGCGAGATCTCTGGCTACACCTTC	CASARGGEISGYTF
once	-	TRBJ1-1	TRBV28	TGTGCCAGCAGAGAAACAGGCCCCAGGACTGAAGCTTTCTTT	CASRETGPRTEAFF